This record concerns one T cell receptor beta chain sequence. The antigen it recognizes is unknown. No much larger clonotype is one base removed from it; base qualities were not supplied. Its CDR3 holds 15 amino acids, cysteine through phenylalanine. Just CDR3 DNA is preserved here, 45 bases in frame from base 1. Via the germline V gene, CDR1 is SGHVS and CDR2 FQNEAQ. Between the V and J ends, shortened by 5 bases and 6 bases respectively, the junction contains 17 bases. Healthy HIV-negative adults with no recently reported acute infections or vaccinations were included as donors. Every donor was a Caucasian adult living in Nashville, Tennessee, USA. Magnetic negative selection was used to enrich CD4+ T cells, after which naive cells were positively selected on CD45RA and the negative fraction became the memory subset. Blood was collected by leukapheresis, and PBMCs were isolated by Ficoll-Histopaque density gradient centrifugation and then cryopreserved in liquid nitrogen vapor phase. Purity and quantity of every magnetically sorted T cell population were checked by analytical flow cytometry. Each sorted fraction had its genomic DNA isolated and then quantified by UV absorbance on a Nanodrop 2000c.

This entry belongs to a study of shared clonotypes between healthy human individuals (TCRdb year 2020). A note on the overall study: A couple of women and a few men aged 18 to 49 years were included in the cohort. Per donor, three plates each were used for CD4 naive and CD4 memory, two for CD8 naive, and one for CD8 memory. To estimate repertoire size and how much clonotype sharing occurs between individuals, the study deeply sequenced the blood TCR repertoires of five healthy adults. To increase sequencing depth and limit assay-specific biases, TCR repertoire library preparation and sequencing were carried out by different laboratories using diverse techniques. Each donor's leukapheresis produced roughly between roughly 0.9 and 9 billion PBMCs. Summary of the overall study and its limitations: Naive subsets generally had larger estimated clonotype richness than memory subsets did. The genetic and exposure-history diversity represented was limited by the small number of donors. When a handful of donors were compared, the shared fraction of clonotypes was approximately 5% for naive CD4, about 4% for naive CD8, 2.3% for memory CD4, and less than 0.45% for memory CD8. Sampling was restricted to blood, and TCR repertoires in tissue are likely to differ from TCR repertoires in blood. Pairwise subsampling led to the expectation that sequencing depth would affect the degree of clonotype sharing among donors. Even with the large sequencing depth, rarefaction of the sorted-subset datasets indicated that sequencing was incomplete. Higher generation probabilities were observed for clonotypes shared by all four sorted-subset donors than for non-shared clonotypes.

TCR CDR3 regions were amplified from genomic DNA by multiplex PCR using the deep immunoSEQ assay. Extracted genomic DNA from each cell subset was distributed evenly across all wells of several immunoSEQ 96-well plates, and each plate was treated as a replicate. Each replicate PCR for sorted subsets received roughly 0.2 ug genomic DNA, equal to about 30,000 T cell genomes. Purified libraries were quantified with a Qubit 3.0 fluorometer, sized on a Bioanalyzer 2100, and re-quantified with the KAPA Library Quantification kit. A separate single-read 150-cycle Illumina NextSeq 550 flow cell was used to sequence each immunoSEQ 96-well plate. Turning to the authors' computational methods: Because the immunoSEQ output included only junctional sequences and no quality scores, the filtering could not be the same as the filtering used for full-length reads. To assign V/J genes and CDR3, sequences were annotated against IMGT germline references using PyIR, a Python wrapper for IgBLAST v1.9. Reads were removed for weak V/J assignments (E-value above 1e-6), missing CDR3, stop codons, out-of-frame junctions, or ambiguous translated residues. V3J clonotypes were defined by identical inferred V gene, J gene, and CDR3 amino acid sequence. Percentage overlap between repertoires was calculated by dividing the number of shared unique clonotypes by the size of the smaller repertoire. Three approaches were used to assess repertoire richness: RTK rarefaction, the Chao1 estimator, and Recon v2.1 estimates of unobserved clonotypes. Generation probabilities were computed with OLGA for all TCRbeta clonotypes obtained by the gDNA method from four donors. TCRdb took this table from immuneACCESS and kept in-frame rearrangements with V and J called. Such tables lack part of the clones; where checked against another copy, unresolved V genes explain under half of the gap, and the rest is unexplained. That table is the source of V, J and clone size, and D and trimming were worked out from the DNA. Here the sample has approximately 1,000,000 clones; 60% to 80% occur a single time. Of the sample, approximately 0.9% is held by the ten largest clones.

The sequencing input was memory CD4+ T cells from PBMCs. The sample's cell subset or site label is to be understood as: CD45RA-negative fraction. The sequence is built from TRBV7-8 and TRBJ1-5; the D gene cannot be resolved reliably. The sequence was obtained from a man younger than 30 in good health. Some clones in this sample may be carry-over from other donors' samples. The DNA sequence reads TGTGCCAGCAGCCCCGTGCTGCCAGCCGTTCAGCCCCAGCATTTT. This is translated as CASSPVLPAVQPQHF. Full variable domain (CDR3 extended with the reference TRBV7-8 and TRBJ1-5 proteins): GAGVSQSPRYKVAKRGQDVALRCDPISGHVSLFWYQQALGQGPEFLTYFQNEAQLDKSGLPSDRFFAERPEGSVSTLKIQRTQQEDSAVYLCASSPVLPAVQPQHFGDGTRLSIL.